Here is one T cell receptor (beta chain) with its context. Its antigen is unidentified. This sample stems from a study of radiotherapy plus CTLA-4 blockade in lung cancer. Findings of the study overall: Subsequent to radiotherapy plus ipilimumab, tumor-derived TCR clones underwent expansion in blood.

Method: immunoSEQ multiplex PCR; TCRdb's copy keeps in-frame clones and lacks some. The profile shows 90,000 to 150,000 clones, around 75% of them singletons. V lost 3 bases and J 8 bases, leaving 11 bases between the germline ends. Germline V gene lookup returns CDR1 LNHDA and CDR2 SQIVND (reference sequence). CDR3 size: 13 residues. V and J are TRBV19 and TRBJ2-4; maybe TRBD2 (6 bases). The specimen was peripheral blood, collected from a patient treated with radiotherapy plus ipilimumab. The receptor's source is a human donor with non-small cell lung cancer who had a partial response to radiotherapy plus ipilimumab. CDR3: CASSIRTGDIQYF. The CDR3 region has the DNA TGTGCCAGTAGTATCCGGACGGGGGACATTCAGTACTTC. Filled out from reference TRBV19 and TRBJ2-4, the complete variable domain reads DGGITQSPKYLFRKEGQNVTLSCEQNLNHDAMYWYRQDPGQGLRLIYYSQIVNDFQKGDIAEGYSVSREKKESFPLTVTSAQKNPTAFYLCASSIRTGDIQYFGAGTRLSVL.